This TCR beta chain originates from a study of cytomegalovirus exposure and HLA in healthy donors. PCR amplification relied on 60 Vbeta primers (plus 13 Jbeta primers). Data came from immunoSEQ multiplex PCR; TCRdb stores just in-frame clones and leaves some out. Among about 120,000 clones listed, less than 80% were seen once. Trimming shortened V by 0 bases and J by 1 base, and 16 bases separated the two germline ends. CDR1 and CDR2 from the germline V gene are SGHRS and YFSETQ. The CDR3 covers 17 residues. Donors in the study were healthy people who gave bone marrow. The clonotype was recovered from a woman between 40 and 55 years old in good health and CMV-seropositive. The rearrangement uses TRBV5-1 and TRBJ1-1; D is undetermined. The specimen was PBMCs. The CDR3 region is CASSLGAASGQNTEAFF. CDR3 bases: TGCGCCAGCAGCTTGGGGGCGGCCAGCGGCCAGAACACTGAAGCTTTCTTT.